This entry lists 27 T cell receptor beta chains sequenced from one sample in a study of T cell responses to AZD1222 COVID-19 vaccine. The repertoire was sequenced with immunoSEQ multiplex PCR; TCRdb's copy has only in-frame clones and lacks some. In the table there are roughly 86,000 clones, less than 85% of which are singletons. Sequencing used peripheral blood, obtained 28 days after the second AZD1222 dose. The receptors were sampled from an adult who received the AZD1222 COVID-19 vaccine.

The rearrangement uses TRBV11-2 and TRBJ1-6; D gene ambiguous. Trimming pared 2 bases from V and 7 bases from J, leaving 18 bases between. CDR1 is SGHAT, CDR2 FQNNGV, per germline. There are 17 residues in the CDR3. The CDR3 sequence: CASSLLPLRLANSPLHF. The CDR3 DNA is TGTGCCAGCAGCTTATTACCCCTAAGGTTGGCCAATTCACCCCTCCACTTT. Looking up the rest from reference TRBV11-2 and TRBJ1-6 gives the full variable domain: EAGVAQSPRYKIIEKRQSVAFWCNPISGHATLYWYQQILGQGPKLLIQFQNNGVVDDSQLPKDRFSAERLKGVDSTLKIQPAKLEDSAVYLCASSLLPLRLANSPLHFGNGTRLTVT.

The gene calls are TRBV5-1 and TRBJ2-7; TRBD1 matches at 7 bases. The CDR3 consists of 14 residues. With 4 bases clipped from V and 3 bases from J, the junction kept 7 bases outside the gene matches. CDR1 SGHRS and CDR2 YFSETQ come from the germline V gene. CDR3 nucleotides: TGCGCCAGCAGCCTCGGACAGGCCGGCTACGAGCAGTACTTC. It codes for CASSLGQAGYEQYF.

The chain carries TRBV13 and TRBJ1-1; D possibly corresponds to TRBD1 (6 bases). Trimming removed 5 bases from V and 5 bases from J, with 15 bases in between. The CDR3 runs 14 residues. Per germline, CDR1 PRHDT and CDR2 FYEKMQ (reference sequence). The CDR3 here is CASSPIQGGTEAFF. The CDR3 DNA reads as TGTGCCAGCAGCCCCATACAGGGAGGGACTGAAGCTTTCTTT.

This chain links TRBV4-1 with TRBJ2-7; D tentatively reads TRBD1 or TRBD2 (5 bases each). Germline V lookup: CDR1 MGHRA, CDR2 YSYEKL. Trimming removed 5 bases at V and 2 bases at J, with 16 bases between. The CDR3 extends over 15 amino acids. CDR3 DNA: TGCGCCAGCAGCGGGACCCGGAGCGCTGCCTACGAGCAGTACTTC. It codes for CASSGTRSAAYEQYF.

This clone appeared once. V usage is TRBV30 and J usage is TRBJ1-4; 7 bases are shared with TRBD1. The CDR3 loop spans 13 amino acids. Trimming cost V 2 bases and J 7 bases; bases outside gene matches: 4. Germline V gene sequence: CDR1 GTSNPN, CDR2 SVGIG (reference sequence). This chain's CDR3 is CAWSKGAGEKLFF. In DNA form, the CDR3 reads TGTGCCTGGAGTAAGGGGGCGGGTGAAAAACTGTTTTTT.

The chain recombines TRBV7-8 with TRBJ2-7; 7 bases map to TRBD1. The CDR3 sequence is 13 residues long. Germline V gene data show CDR1 as SGHVS and CDR2 as FQNEAQ. The V segment lost 3 bases and the J segment 2 bases; nucleotides outside the gene matches: 1. The CDR3 loop is CASSLTGPYEQYF. For the CDR3, the DNA is TGTGCCAGCAGCTTGACAGGGCCCTACGAGCAGTACTTC.

This chain links TRBV7-2 with TRBJ2-7, with D hard to call. This CDR3 has 13 residues. Trimming removed 2 bases from V and 6 bases from J, with 11 bases in between. Per germline, CDR1 SGHTA and CDR2 FQGNSA. The CDR3 DNA follows: TGTGCCAGCAGCTTACGAGCCCTCGGCGAGCAGTACTTC. Translated, it gives CASSLRALGEQYF.

The chain uses TRBV6-2 or TRBV6-3 and TRBJ2-5; 8 nucleotides match TRBD1. The germline CDR1 and CDR2 sequences are MNHEY and SVGEGT. The CDR3 runs to 14 residues. V was clipped by 4 bases and J by 5 bases; unmatched bases: 6. Written as DNA, the CDR3 is TGTGCCAGCAGTTCGGGACAGGAACGGGAGACCCAGTACTTC. It encodes CASSSGQERETQYF.

This clone has only one observation. This chain joins TRBV7-9 and TRBJ2-5, with 9 bases identical to TRBD1. With V trimmed by 2 bases and J by 5 bases, 9 bases remained unmatched. The CDR3 sequence is 16 residues long. Germline assignment: CDR1 SEHNR and CDR2 FQNEAQ (reference sequence). The CDR3 nucleotides read TGTGCCAGCAGCTTAAGGTCTACAGGGGGCCCGGAGACCCAGTACTTC. Translation gives CASSLRSTGGPETQYF.

The chain employs TRBV10-2 and TRBJ1-4; D not certain. The CDR3 has 14 amino acids. Trimming took off 8 bases at V and 3 bases at J, with 13 bases between the two ends. Germline V gene data show CDR1 as WSHSY and CDR2 as SAAADI. The CDR3: CASGLGVPNEKLFF. The CDR3 coding sequence is TGCGCCAGCGGGCTCGGGGTTCCTAATGAAAAACTGTTTTTT.

This sequence joins TRBV7-2 and TRBJ2-1; TRBD2 is a possible D gene (6 bases). The germline V gene encodes CDR1 SGHTA and CDR2 FQGNSA. The CDR3 has 17 residues. Trimming removed 1 base at V and 0 bases at J, with 13 bases between. The CDR3 protein is CASSLDYGGRSYNEQFF. CDR3 bases: TGTGCCAGCAGCTTAGACTACGGGGGACGCTCCTACAATGAGCAGTTCTTC.

The chain recombines TRBV11-2 with TRBJ2-5; D perhaps matches TRBD1 (5 bases). The germline gives CDR1 SGHAT, CDR2 FQNNGV. The V end was cut by 3 bases, the J end by 5 bases, with 16 bases between. There are 15 residues in the CDR3. The CDR3 spells CASSLVRFSGETQYF. In DNA form, the CDR3 reads TGTGCCAGCAGCTTGGTCCGCTTTTCAGGGGAGACCCAGTACTTC. Supplemented by reference TRBV11-2 and TRBJ2-5, the full variable domain reads EAGVAQSPRYKIIEKRQSVAFWCNPISGHATLYWYQQILGQGPKLLIQFQNNGVVDDSQLPKDRFSAERLKGVDSTLKIQPAKLEDSAVYLCASSLVRFSGETQYFGPGTRLLVL.

This clone has a single count. The gene calls are TRBV27 and TRBJ2-5; D may be TRBD2 (6 bases). Looked up from germline, CDR1 is MNHEY and CDR2 is SMNVEV (reference sequence). This CDR3 spans 14 amino acids. Deletions cut 3 bases from V and 0 bases from J, with 8 bases between. The CDR3: CASSLGGNQETQYF. The CDR3 DNA is TGTGCCAGCAGTTTGGGGGGAAACCAAGAGACCCAGTACTTC.

The chain employs TRBV19 and TRBJ2-7, with TRBD1 identical over 7 bases. Per the germline V gene, CDR1 is LNHDA and CDR2 is SQIVND (reference sequence). CDR3 length: 14 residues. V was clipped by 7 bases and J by 0 bases; unmatched bases: 6. The DNA of the CDR3 is TGTGCCAGTAAAGGGACAGCACTCTCCTACGAGCAGTACTTC. It yields the protein CASKGTALSYEQYF. Full variable domain (outside the CDR3, taken from reference TRBV19 and TRBJ2-7): DGGITQSPKYLFRKEGQNVTLSCEQNLNHDAMYWYRQDPGQGLRLIYYSQIVNDFQKGDIAEGYSVSREKKESFPLTVTSAQKNPTAFYLCASKGTALSYEQYFGPGTRLTVT.

The J gene is TRBJ2-5, the V gene TRBV5-4, with 9 bases identical to TRBD2. This CDR3 spans 15 amino acids. V lost 0 bases to trimming and J lost 5 bases; unmatched junction nucleotides: 5. Germline assignment: CDR1 SGHNT and CDR2 YYREEE (reference sequence). For the CDR3, the DNA is TGTGCCAGCAGCTTGGACAGCGGGAGGATGGAGACCCAGTACTTC. Its protein product is CASSLDSGRMETQYF.

The chain employs TRBV7-2 and TRBJ1-5, with D maybe TRBD1 (6 bases). Germline-derived CDR1 and CDR2 are SGHTA and FQGNSA. V was clipped by 5 bases and J by 0 bases, with 14 bases between them. The CDR3 consists of 16 residues. CDR3 sequence reads: CASSLQGYYSNQPQHF. Here the CDR3 DNA reads TGTGCCAGCAGCCTACAGGGATACTATAGCAATCAGCCCCAGCATTTT. Full variable domain (remainder filled in from reference TRBV7-2 and TRBJ1-5): GAGVSQSPSNKVTEKGKDVELRCDPISGHTALYWYRQSLGQGLEFLIYFQGNSAPDKSGLPSDRFSAERTGGSVSTLTIQRTQQEDSAVYLCASSLQGYYSNQPQHFGDGTRLSIL.

The V call is TRBV3-1 (or the pseudogene TRBV3-2), the J call TRBJ2-5, with 7 nucleotides matching TRBD2. V dropped 7 bases and J dropped 1; count of bases not matched to a gene: 6. Per the germline V gene, CDR1 is LGHDT and CDR2 is YNNKEL (reference sequence). This CDR3 region has 14 residues. The CDR3 nucleotides are TGTGCCAGCATTTCGGAGCGGGGCCAAGAGACCCAGTACTTC. The encoded protein is CASISERGQETQYF.

V is TRBV3-1 (or the pseudogene TRBV3-2) and J is TRBJ2-1; TRBD2 matches at 7 bases. Germline V gene lookup returns CDR1 LGHDT and CDR2 YNNKEL (reference sequence). Trimming cost V 6 bases and J 13 bases; bases outside gene matches: 9. The length of the CDR3 is 12 residues. The CDR3 DNA sequence: TGTGCCAGCAGTCGTAGCGGGCTACACCAGTTCTTC. It yields the protein CASSRSGLHQFF.

The gene calls are TRBV18 and TRBJ2-1; D gene uncertain. The V gene's germline CDR1 is KGHSH and CDR2 LQKENI. The germline V and J ends were trimmed by 6 bases and 5 bases, with 20 bases remaining between them. CDR3 size: 16 residues. The CDR3 here is CASSQTSALDHNEQFF. For the CDR3, the DNA is TGTGCCAGCTCCCAGACGTCCGCCCTAGACCACAATGAGCAGTTCTTC.

V usage is TRBV7-9 and J usage is TRBJ2-1; D assignment may be TRBD1 or TRBD2 (6 bases each). Germline-derived CDR1 and CDR2 are SEHNR and FQNEAQ (reference sequence). Trimming stripped 5 bases from V and 15 bases from J, with 20 bases between. The CDR3 totals 13 residues. The CDR3 is CASSRETRGVSFF. CDR3 DNA sequence: TGTGCCAGCAGCCGAGAGACAAGGGGGGTTTCGTTCTTC.

This chain uses TRBV6-5 with TRBJ1-5, with 7 bases fitting TRBD1. Germline trimming cut 9 bases from V and 0 bases from J; bases unmatched to any gene: 5. The CDR3 contains 14 residues. Looked up from germline, CDR1 is MNHEY and CDR2 is SVGAGI. The CDR3 spells CASWDSYSNQPQHF. The CDR3 region has the DNA TGTGCCAGTTGGGACAGCTATAGCAATCAGCCCCAGCATTTT.

The J gene is TRBJ2-3, the V gene TRBV9; 7 bases match TRBD1. Germline trimming cut 7 bases from V and 0 bases from J; bases unmatched to any gene: 5. This CDR3 region has 14 residues. CDR1 is SGDLS and CDR2 is YYNGEE in the germline V gene. The CDR3 protein is CASSGTASTDTQYF. Written as DNA, the CDR3 is TGTGCCAGCTCCGGGACAGCTAGCACAGATACGCAGTATTTT.

The rearrangement links TRBV3-1 (or the pseudogene TRBV3-2) to TRBJ2-7; 10 bases are a match to TRBD1. V shed 3 bases and J 6 bases; nucleotides not matched to a gene: 11. CDR3 length equals 16 residues. In germline, CDR1 is LGHDT, CDR2 YNNKEL (reference sequence). The CDR3 protein is CASSHLDRGQIGEQYF. CDR3 nucleotide sequence: TGTGCCAGCAGCCACCTCGACAGGGGGCAGATCGGCGAGCAGTACTTC.

The rearrangement joins TRBV5-4 to TRBJ1-1; no definite D call. CDR1 and CDR2 from the germline V gene are SGHNT and YYREEE (reference sequence). This CDR3 comprises 14 residues. V lost 0 bases and J 3 bases, leaving 9 bases between the germline ends. The chain's CDR3 is CASSLGAGDTEAFF. In nucleotides, the CDR3 is TGTGCCAGCAGCTTGGGTGCCGGGGACACTGAAGCTTTCTTT.

As DNA, the CDR3 is TGTGCCTGGAGTAGTGGAGCGGGAGTGTACTCTGGGGCCAACGTCCTGACTTTC. Its protein product is CAWSSGAGVYSGANVLTF. V usage is TRBV30 and J usage is TRBJ2-6; TRBD2 agrees at 8 bases. J was trimmed by 0 bases and V by 2 bases; bases with no gene match: 9. The V gene's germline CDR1 is GTSNPN and CDR2 SVGIG (reference sequence). The CDR3 contains 18 residues.

The chain links TRBV19 to TRBJ1-5; the D gene is possibly TRBD1 (6 bases). Trimming left V 0 bases short and J 2 bases short, with 17 bases between. Germline V lookup: CDR1 LNHDA, CDR2 SQIVND (reference sequence). CDR3 length: 18 residues. The CDR3 nucleotides are TGTGCCAGTAGTATAGATCCTCCAGGGGCGGAGGGCAATCAGCCCCAGCATTTT. Protein product: CASSIDPPGAEGNQPQHF.

The chain links TRBV5-1 to TRBJ1-1; 12 bases align to TRBD1. The germline gives CDR1 SGHRS, CDR2 YFSETQ. The CDR3 contains 17 residues. The ends lost 0 bases at V and 4 bases at J; junction bases unmatched: 7. The CDR3 DNA sequence: TGCGCCAGCAGCTTGGGTGGGACAGGGGGCAGGGGCACTGAAGCTTTCTTT. Encoded protein: CASSLGGTGGRGTEAFF. Looking up the rest from reference TRBV5-1 and TRBJ1-1 gives the full variable domain: KAGVTQTPRYLIKTRGQQVTLSCSPISGHRSVSWYQQTPGQGLQFLFEYFSETQRNKGNFPGRFSGRQFSNSRSEMNVSTLELGDSALYLCASSLGGTGGRGTEAFFGQGTRLTVV.